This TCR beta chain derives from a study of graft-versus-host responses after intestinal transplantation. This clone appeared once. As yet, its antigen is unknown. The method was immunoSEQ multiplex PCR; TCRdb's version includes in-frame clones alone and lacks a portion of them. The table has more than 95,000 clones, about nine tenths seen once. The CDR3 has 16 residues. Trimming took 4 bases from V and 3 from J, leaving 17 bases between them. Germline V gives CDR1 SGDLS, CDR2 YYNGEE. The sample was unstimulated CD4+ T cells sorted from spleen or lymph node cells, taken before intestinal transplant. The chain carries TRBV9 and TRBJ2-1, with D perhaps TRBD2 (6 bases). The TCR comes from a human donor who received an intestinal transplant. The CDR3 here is CASSSRRTTYYNEQFF. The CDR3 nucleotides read TGTGCCAGCAGCTCGCGTAGGACTACTTACTACAATGAGCAGTTCTTC.